These 24 T cell receptor beta chains were sequenced from one sample in a study of cytomegalovirus exposure and HLA in healthy donors. PCR employed 60 Vbeta and 13 Jbeta primers. Some clones are missing from TCRdb's copy, which holds only in-frame ones; the method was immunoSEQ multiplex PCR. The sample records some 190,000 clones, approximately 90% being singletons. Input material: PBMCs. The origin of the receptors is a boy aged 2 to 9 in good health and CMV-seronegative.

The gene calls are TRBV7-8 and TRBJ2-5; D unresolved. Between the trimmed V and J ends, which lost 4 bases and 0 bases, there was a span of 3 bases. Looked up from germline, CDR1 is SGHVS and CDR2 is FQNEAQ. This CDR3 comprises 12 residues. CDR3 region: CASSSYQETQYF. The DNA of the CDR3 is TGTGCCAGCAGCTCGTACCAAGAGACCCAGTACTTC. The complete variable domain, with remaining parts taken from reference TRBV7-8 and TRBJ2-5, reads GAGVSQSPRYKVAKRGQDVALRCDPISGHVSLFWYQQALGQGPEFLTYFQNEAQLDKSGLPSDRFFAERPEGSVSTLKIQRTQQEDSAVYLCASSSYQETQYFGPGTRLLVL.

The rearrangement uses TRBV5-6 and TRBJ1-1; 7 nucleotides align to TRBD1. The V gene's germline CDR1 is SGHDT and CDR2 YYEEEE. V lost 2 bases to trimming and J lost 11 bases; unmatched junction nucleotides: 6. The CDR3 has 12 amino acids. The CDR3 spells CASSLGQAYAFF. CDR3 DNA sequence: TGTGCCAGCAGCTTAGGACAGGCCTATGCTTTCTTT.

This clone was seen once. At the DNA level, this CDR3 is encoded by other sequences in the same sample as well. The rearrangement uses TRBV5-1 and TRBJ1-2; a weak D match, TRBD1 (6 bases). The CDR3 contains 14 residues. Looked up from germline, CDR1 is SGHRS and CDR2 is YFSETQ. V was trimmed by 2 bases and J by 5 bases, leaving 13 bases between them. The CDR3 protein is CASSFGQGPYGYTF. DNA for the CDR3: TGCGCCAGCAGCTTCGGTCAGGGGCCATATGGCTACACCTTC.

The chain recombines TRBV30 with TRBJ1-5, with D perhaps TRBD1 (6 bases). Between the trimmed V and J ends, which lost 5 bases and 3 bases, there was a span of 11 bases. The CDR3 totals 13 residues. Per germline, CDR1 GTSNPN and CDR2 SVGIG (reference sequence). The CDR3 loop reads CAWSGVTNQPQHF. The DNA of the CDR3 is TGTGCCTGGTCAGGGGTTACCAATCAGCCCCAGCATTTT.

J is TRBJ1-5 and V is TRBV19; TRBD1 is a possible D gene (5 bases). There are 14 residues in the CDR3. CDR1 LNHDA and CDR2 SQIVND come from the germline V gene (reference sequence). Trimming removed 5 bases at V and 3 bases at J, with 11 bases between. For the CDR3, the DNA is TGTGCCAGTAGTTCCGGACACTCCAATCAGCCCCAGCATTTT. This encodes CASSSGHSNQPQHF.

The gene calls are TRBV7-9 and TRBJ1-5; a weak D match, TRBD1 (5 bases). This CDR3 has 17 amino acids. Germline assignment: CDR1 SEHNR and CDR2 FQNEAQ (reference sequence). V lost 0 bases to trimming and J lost 0 bases, with 12 bases between them. The DNA of the CDR3 is TGTGCCAGCAGCTTAGCAGAACGACAGTATAGCAATCAGCCCCAGCATTTT. As protein: CASSLAERQYSNQPQHF.

The chain recombines TRBV28 with TRBJ1-5; D unclear. Germline V gene data show CDR1 as MDHEN and CDR2 as SYDVKM. Trimming pared 3 bases from V and 5 bases from J, leaving 11 bases between. The CDR3 is 14 residues long. The CDR3 bases are TGTGCCAGCAGTTTGGTAGAGAGCTATCAGCCCCAGCATTTT. Protein product: CASSLVESYQPQHF.

The V gene is TRBV19, the J gene TRBJ1-5, with a weak D call TRBD1 (5 bases). The CDR3 has 15 residues. The germline V gene encodes CDR1 LNHDA and CDR2 SQIVND (reference sequence). V gave up 3 bases and J gave up 6 bases, with 15 bases separating them. The CDR3 reads CASSMTQRGGQPQHF. The DNA of the CDR3 is TGTGCCAGTAGTATGACTCAACGGGGGGGTCAGCCCCAGCATTTT.

For this clone: Additional DNA sequences in this sample encode the identical CDR3. The rearrangement joins TRBV6-1 to TRBJ2-7; TRBD2 is a possible D gene (6 bases). V dropped 0 bases and J dropped 1 base, with 10 bases sitting between them. The CDR3 is made up of 15 amino acids. The germline V gene has CDR1 MNHNS and CDR2 SASEGT. CDR3 DNA sequence: TGTGCCAGCAGTGAAGCGGGACTCTATTCCTACGAGCAGTACTTC. Translation gives CASSEAGLYSYEQYF.

The chain employs TRBV29-1 and TRBJ2-3; 9 nucleotides line up with TRBD2. Trimming cost V 6 bases and J 2 bases; bases outside gene matches: 6. Germline V lookup: CDR1 SQVTM, CDR2 ANQGSEA. The CDR3 is 14 amino acids. The CDR3 nucleotides are TGCAGCGTAACAGCGGGGGGCGTCACAGATACGCAGTATTTT. Translation gives CSVTAGGVTDTQYF.

This chain joins TRBV7-9 and TRBJ2-1; 8 bases are a match to TRBD1. The V and J ends lost 4 bases and 7 bases, in that order; junction bases with no gene match: 9. The CDR3 consists of 15 residues. Germline loops: CDR1 SEHNR, CDR2 FQNEAQ (reference sequence). The CDR3 DNA sequence: TGTGCCAGCAGCTCTAACAGGGGGAGGCCGAATGAGCAGTTCTTC. Translation gives CASSSNRGRPNEQFF.

The rearrangement joins TRBV28 to TRBJ1-5, with D hard to call. The CDR3 is 14 amino acids. Trimming took off 3 bases at V and 0 bases at J, with 6 bases between the two ends. From germline, CDR1 is MDHEN and CDR2 SYDVKM. CDR3 residues: CASSFLDSNQPQHF. The CDR3 DNA follows: TGTGCCAGCAGTTTCCTAGATAGCAATCAGCCCCAGCATTTT.

This chain links TRBV7-9 with TRBJ2-2; D remains ambiguous. CDR3 length: 15 residues. Looked up from germline, CDR1 is SEHNR and CDR2 is FQNEAQ (reference sequence). V gave up 0 bases and J gave up 0 bases, with 5 bases separating them. Here the CDR3 reads CASSLASANTGELFF. CDR3 sequence (DNA): TGTGCCAGCAGCTTAGCATCAGCGAACACCGGGGAGCTGTTTTTT.

This chain connects TRBV6-5 to TRBJ1-6; D possibly corresponds to TRBD1 (6 bases). CDR1 is MNHEY, CDR2 SVGAGI, per germline. The CDR3 has 14 residues. V dropped 5 bases and J dropped 6 bases, with 11 bases sitting between them. The CDR3 sequence is CASSETGINSPLHF. CDR3 bases: TGTGCCAGCAGTGAAACAGGGATTAATTCACCCCTCCACTTT.

The rearrangement uses TRBV7-9 and TRBJ2-3; no definite D call. Germline V gives CDR1 SEHNR, CDR2 FQNEAQ (reference sequence). This CDR3 spans 13 amino acids. The germline V and J ends were trimmed by 2 bases and 6 bases, with 9 bases remaining between them. For the CDR3, the DNA is TGTGCCAGCAGCTTAAGTGGCGGTGATACGCAGTATTTT. Translating it yields CASSLSGGDTQYF.

The V call is TRBV6-6, the J call TRBJ1-2; D gene unclear. V shed 2 bases and J shed 7 bases, with 8 bases lying between them. Germline assignment: CDR1 MNHNY and CDR2 SVGAGI (reference sequence). The CDR3 consists of 12 residues. The CDR3 spells CASSYGPRGYTF. In nucleotides, the CDR3 is TGTGCCAGCAGTTACGGGCCCCGTGGCTACACCTTC.

This clone was detected once. The rearrangement joins TRBV27 to TRBJ1-1, with 10 bases matching TRBD1. The CDR3 covers 18 residues. The V gene's germline CDR1 is MNHEY and CDR2 SMNVEV (reference sequence). J lost 4 bases, V lost 2 bases, and 13 bases had no gene match. Written as DNA, the CDR3 is TGTGCCAGCAGTTTAAGGGGCTCCCCGGGACAGGGGATCACTGAAGCTTTCTTT. Translating gives CASSLRGSPGQGITEAFF.

The chain employs TRBV28 and TRBJ2-1; D is perhaps TRBD2 (6 bases). CDR1 and CDR2 from the germline V gene are MDHEN and SYDVKM. CDR3 length: 17 amino acids. Trimming removed 1 base from V and 1 base from J, with 14 bases in between. CDR3 in amino acids: CASSLLGGTQSYNEQFF. CDR3 coding DNA: TGTGCCAGCAGTTTATTGGGCGGGACGCAATCCTACAATGAGCAGTTCTTC.

The V gene is TRBV28, the J gene TRBJ2-7, with TRBD2 matching over 7 bases. V lost 3 bases and J lost 6; bases outside the gene matches: 8. Germline CDR1 is MDHEN and CDR2 is SYDVKM. This CDR3 comprises 14 residues. The CDR3 loop reads CASSFSGGFAEQYF. The CDR3 coding sequence is TGTGCCAGCAGTTTCTCCGGGGGGTTCGCCGAGCAGTACTTC.

The V call is TRBV15, the J call TRBJ2-1; the match to TRBD2 covers 8 bases. Unmatched junction bases numbered 4, after V lost 1 base and J lost 14 bases. CDR1 is LNHNV, CDR2 YYDKDF, per germline (reference sequence). The CDR3 contains 12 residues. This CDR3 is CATSRGGTSKFF. The CDR3 DNA reads TGTGCCACCAGCAGAGGAGGGACTAGTAAGTTCTTC.

The J gene is TRBJ1-1, the V gene TRBV29-1, with TRBD1 identical over 7 bases. The J segment lost 5 bases and the V segment lost 5 bases, leaving 11 bases of the junction unmatched. The CDR3 extends over 14 amino acids. CDR1 and CDR2 from the germline V gene are SQVTM and ANQGSEA. In DNA, the CDR3 is TGCAGCGTTAAGACAGGGATGGGACAGACTGAAGCTTTCTTT. It translates to CSVKTGMGQTEAFF.

The chain employs TRBV7-6 and TRBJ2-7; D may be TRBD2 (5 bases). This CDR3 is built from 12 residues. Per the germline V gene, CDR1 is SGHVS and CDR2 is FNYEAQ. The V end was cut by 4 bases, the J end by 6 bases, with 10 bases between. The CDR3 here is CASSSGVGEQYF. CDR3 bases: TGTGCCAGCAGCTCCGGGGTCGGCGAGCAGTACTTC. The full variable domain, with the rest looked up from reference TRBV7-6 and TRBJ2-7, is GAGVSQSPRYKVTKRGQDVALRCDPISGHVSLYWYRQALGQGPEFLTYFNYEAQQDKSGLPNDRFSAERPEGSISTLTIQRTEQRDSAMYRCASSSGVGEQYFGPGTRLTVT.

The rearrangement joins TRBV7-9 to TRBJ1-2; 12 bases fit TRBD1. CDR1 SEHNR and CDR2 FQNEAQ come from the germline V gene (reference sequence). V trimming: 5 bases; J trimming: 9 bases; junction bases outside the gene matches: 4. The CDR3 is 13 amino acids. The DNA for the CDR3 is TGTGCCAGCAGCCGGGACAGGGGGCCAAGCTACACCTTC. Its protein is CASSRDRGPSYTF.

The V call is TRBV2, the J call TRBJ2-1; 7 bases match TRBD2. This CDR3 contains 16 residues. Per the germline V gene, CDR1 is SNHLY and CDR2 is FYNNEI. After removal of 5 bases from V and 0 bases from J, the junction contained 7 bases not matched to a gene. CDR3 nucleotide sequence: TGTGCCAGCAGTTTAAGGAGCGGGGTCTCCTACAATGAGCAGTTCTTC. This sequence encodes CASSLRSGVSYNEQFF.